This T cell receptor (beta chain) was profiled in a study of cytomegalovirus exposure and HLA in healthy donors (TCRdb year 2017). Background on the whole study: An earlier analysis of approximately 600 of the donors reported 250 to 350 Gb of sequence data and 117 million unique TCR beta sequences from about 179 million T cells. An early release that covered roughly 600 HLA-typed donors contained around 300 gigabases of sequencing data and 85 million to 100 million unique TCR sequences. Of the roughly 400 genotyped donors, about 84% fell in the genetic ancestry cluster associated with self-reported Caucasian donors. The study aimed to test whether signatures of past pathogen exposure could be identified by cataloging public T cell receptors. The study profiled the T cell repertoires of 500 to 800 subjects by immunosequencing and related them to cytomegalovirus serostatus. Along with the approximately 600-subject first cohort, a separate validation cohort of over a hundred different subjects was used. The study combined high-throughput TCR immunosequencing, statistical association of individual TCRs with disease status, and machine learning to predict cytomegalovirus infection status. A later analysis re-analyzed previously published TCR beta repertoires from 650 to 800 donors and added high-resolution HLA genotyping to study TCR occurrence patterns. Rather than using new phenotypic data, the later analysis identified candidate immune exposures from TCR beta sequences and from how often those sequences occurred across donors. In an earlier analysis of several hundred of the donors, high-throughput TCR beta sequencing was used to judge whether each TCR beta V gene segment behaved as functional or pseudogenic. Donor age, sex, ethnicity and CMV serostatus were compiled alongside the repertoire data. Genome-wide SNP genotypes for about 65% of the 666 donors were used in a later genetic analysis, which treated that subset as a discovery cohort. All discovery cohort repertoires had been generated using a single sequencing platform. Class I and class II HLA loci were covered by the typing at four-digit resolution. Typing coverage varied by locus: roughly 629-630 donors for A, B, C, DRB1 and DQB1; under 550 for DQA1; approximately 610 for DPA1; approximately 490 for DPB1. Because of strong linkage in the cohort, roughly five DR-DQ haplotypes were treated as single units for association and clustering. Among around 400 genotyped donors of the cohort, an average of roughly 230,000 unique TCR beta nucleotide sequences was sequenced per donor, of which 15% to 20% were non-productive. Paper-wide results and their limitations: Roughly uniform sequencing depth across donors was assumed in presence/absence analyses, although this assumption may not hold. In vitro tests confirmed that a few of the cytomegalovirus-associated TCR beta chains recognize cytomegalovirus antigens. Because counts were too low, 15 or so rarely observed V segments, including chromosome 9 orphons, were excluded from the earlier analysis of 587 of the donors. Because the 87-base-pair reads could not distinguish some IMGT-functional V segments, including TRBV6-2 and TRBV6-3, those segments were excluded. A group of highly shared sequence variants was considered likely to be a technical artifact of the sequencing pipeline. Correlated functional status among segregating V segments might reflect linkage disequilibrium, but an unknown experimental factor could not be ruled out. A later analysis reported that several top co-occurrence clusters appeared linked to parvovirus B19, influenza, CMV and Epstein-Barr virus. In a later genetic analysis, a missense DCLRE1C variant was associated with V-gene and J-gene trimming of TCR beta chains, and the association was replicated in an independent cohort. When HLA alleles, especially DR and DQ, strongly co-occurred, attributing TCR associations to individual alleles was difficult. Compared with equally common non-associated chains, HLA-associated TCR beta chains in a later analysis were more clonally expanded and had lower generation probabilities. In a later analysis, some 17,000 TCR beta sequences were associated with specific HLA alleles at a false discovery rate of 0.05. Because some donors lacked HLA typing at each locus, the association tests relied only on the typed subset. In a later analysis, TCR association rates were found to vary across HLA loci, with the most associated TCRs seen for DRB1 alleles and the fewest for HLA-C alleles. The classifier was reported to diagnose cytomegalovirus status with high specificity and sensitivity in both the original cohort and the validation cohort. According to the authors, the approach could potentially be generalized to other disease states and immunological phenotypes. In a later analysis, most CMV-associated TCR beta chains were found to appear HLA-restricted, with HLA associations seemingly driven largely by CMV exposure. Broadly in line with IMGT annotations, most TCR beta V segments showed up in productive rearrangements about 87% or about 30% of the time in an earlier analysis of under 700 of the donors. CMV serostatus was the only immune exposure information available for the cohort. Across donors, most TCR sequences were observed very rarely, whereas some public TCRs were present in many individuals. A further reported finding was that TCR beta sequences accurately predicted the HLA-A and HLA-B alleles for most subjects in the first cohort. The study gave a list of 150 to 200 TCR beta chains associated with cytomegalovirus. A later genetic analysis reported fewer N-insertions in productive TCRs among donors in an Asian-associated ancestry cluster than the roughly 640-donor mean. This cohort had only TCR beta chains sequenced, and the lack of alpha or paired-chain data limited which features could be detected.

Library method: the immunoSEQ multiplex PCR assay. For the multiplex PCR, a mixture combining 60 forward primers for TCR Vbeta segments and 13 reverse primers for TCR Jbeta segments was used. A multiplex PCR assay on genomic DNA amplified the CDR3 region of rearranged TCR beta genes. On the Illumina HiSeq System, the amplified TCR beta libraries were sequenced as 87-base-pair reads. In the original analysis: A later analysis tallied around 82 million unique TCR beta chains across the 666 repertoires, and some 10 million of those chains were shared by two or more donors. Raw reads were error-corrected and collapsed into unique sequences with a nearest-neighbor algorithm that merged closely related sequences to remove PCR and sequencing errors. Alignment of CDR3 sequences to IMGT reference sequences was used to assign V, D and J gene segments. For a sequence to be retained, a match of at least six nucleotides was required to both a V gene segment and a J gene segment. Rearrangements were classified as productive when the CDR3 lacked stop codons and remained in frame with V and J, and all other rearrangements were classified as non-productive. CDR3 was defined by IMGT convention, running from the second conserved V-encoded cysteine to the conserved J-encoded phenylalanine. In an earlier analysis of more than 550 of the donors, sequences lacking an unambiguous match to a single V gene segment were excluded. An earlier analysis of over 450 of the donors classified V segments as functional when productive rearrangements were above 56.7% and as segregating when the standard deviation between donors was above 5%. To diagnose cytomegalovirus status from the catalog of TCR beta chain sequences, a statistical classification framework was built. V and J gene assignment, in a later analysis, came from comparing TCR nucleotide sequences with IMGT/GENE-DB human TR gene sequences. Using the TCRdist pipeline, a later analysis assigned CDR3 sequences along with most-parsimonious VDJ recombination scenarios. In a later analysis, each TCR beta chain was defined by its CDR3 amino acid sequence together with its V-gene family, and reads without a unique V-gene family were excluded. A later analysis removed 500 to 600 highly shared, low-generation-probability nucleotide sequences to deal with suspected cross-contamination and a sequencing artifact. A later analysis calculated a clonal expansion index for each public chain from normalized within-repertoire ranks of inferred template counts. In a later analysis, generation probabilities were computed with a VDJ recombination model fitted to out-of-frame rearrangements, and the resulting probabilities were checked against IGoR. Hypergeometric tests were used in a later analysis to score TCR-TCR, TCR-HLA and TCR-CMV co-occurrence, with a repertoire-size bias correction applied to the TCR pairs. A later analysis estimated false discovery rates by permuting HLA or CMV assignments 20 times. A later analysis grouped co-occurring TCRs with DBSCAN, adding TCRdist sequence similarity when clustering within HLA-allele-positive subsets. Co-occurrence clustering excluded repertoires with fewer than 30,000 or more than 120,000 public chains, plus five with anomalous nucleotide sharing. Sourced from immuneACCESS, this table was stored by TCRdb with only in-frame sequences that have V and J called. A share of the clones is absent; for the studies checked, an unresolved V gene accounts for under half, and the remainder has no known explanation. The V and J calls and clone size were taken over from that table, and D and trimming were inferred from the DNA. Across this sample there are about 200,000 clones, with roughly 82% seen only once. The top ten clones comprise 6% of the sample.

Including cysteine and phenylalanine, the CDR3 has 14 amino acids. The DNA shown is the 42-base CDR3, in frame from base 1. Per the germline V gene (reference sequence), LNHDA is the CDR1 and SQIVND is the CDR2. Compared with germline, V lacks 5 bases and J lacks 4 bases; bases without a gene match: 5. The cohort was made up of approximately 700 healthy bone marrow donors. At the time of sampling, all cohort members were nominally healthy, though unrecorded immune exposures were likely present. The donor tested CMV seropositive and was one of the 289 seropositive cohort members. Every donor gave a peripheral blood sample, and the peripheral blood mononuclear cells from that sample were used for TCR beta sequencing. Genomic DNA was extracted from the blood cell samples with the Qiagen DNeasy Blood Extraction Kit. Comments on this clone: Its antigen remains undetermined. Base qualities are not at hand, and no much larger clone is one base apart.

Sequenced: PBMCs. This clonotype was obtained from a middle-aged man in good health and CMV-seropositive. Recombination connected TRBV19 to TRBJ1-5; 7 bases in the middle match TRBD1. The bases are TGTGCCAGTAGTGTCCGGGACAGTAATCAGCCCCAGCATTTT. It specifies CASSVRDSNQPQHF.